These 12 T cell receptor beta chains came from one sample sequenced in a study of cytomegalovirus exposure and HLA in healthy donors. Use of 60 Vbeta and 13 Jbeta primers characterized the PCR. Assay: immunoSEQ multiplex PCR; the TCRdb copy retains only in-frame clones and omits some. Of 95,000 to 120,000 clones in the sample, roughly 70% were seen once. Sequenced: PBMCs. These receptors all come from a man aged 18 to 29 in good health and CMV-seropositive.

The J gene is TRBJ2-7, the V gene TRBV15, with TRBD1 as a possible D gene (6 bases). The germline V and J ends were trimmed by 4 bases and 5 bases, with 21 bases remaining between them. CDR3 length: 16 residues. CDR1 is LNHNV, CDR2 YYDKDF, per germline (reference sequence). The CDR3 DNA reads TGTGCCACCAGCAAGACGCCCGTTGGGGGCTTGGACGAGCAGTACGTC. Its translation is CATSKTPVGGLDEQYV.

J is TRBJ2-3 and V is TRBV6-4, with a possible D match to TRBD1 (5 bases). The germline CDR1 and CDR2 sequences are MRHNA and SNTAGT. CDR3 length: 15 amino acids. The germline V and J ends were trimmed by 7 bases and 4 bases, with 18 bases remaining between them. CDR3 region: CASIGLGQEADTQYF. The CDR3 nucleotides read TGTGCCAGCATAGGCTTGGGGCAGGAAGCAGATACGCAGTATTTT.

The chain's CDR3 is CAISAVNNSPLHF. CDR3 in DNA: TGTGCCATCAGTGCAGTCAACAATTCACCCCTCCACTTT. This sequence joins TRBV10-3 and TRBJ1-6; D call uncertain. CDR1 is ENHRY and CDR2 is SYGVKD in the germline V gene. This CDR3 has 13 amino acids. Trimming cost V 4 bases and J 7 bases, with 8 bases left between them.

A few counts support this clone. V and J are TRBV7-9 and TRBJ2-5; D might be TRBD1 (6 bases). V lost 3 bases and J 7 bases, leaving 6 bases between the germline ends. CDR3 length equals 11 residues. Germline loops: CDR1 SEHNR, CDR2 FQNEAQ (reference sequence). The CDR3 coding sequence is TGTGCCAGCAGCTTCAGGGGGACCCAGTACTTC. Protein sequence: CASSFRGTQYF.

V usage is TRBV5-6 and J usage is TRBJ2-7; D is perhaps TRBD1 (5 bases). Trimming shortened V by 2 bases and J by 3 bases, and 15 bases separated the two germline ends. The CDR3 is 15 residues long. The germline V gene has CDR1 SGHDT and CDR2 YYEEEE. The CDR3 nucleotides are TGTGCCAGCAGCTTCCAGGGTCGGGTGGGCTACGAGCAGTACTTC. Amino acid sequence: CASSFQGRVGYEQYF.

This sequence joins TRBV2 and TRBJ2-3; D is perhaps TRBD2 (6 bases). V dropped 4 bases and J dropped 5 bases, with 7 bases sitting between them. CDR3 length: 12 residues. Germline V lookup: CDR1 SNHLY, CDR2 FYNNEI. The CDR3 sequence: CASSVGGDTQYF. The DNA of the CDR3 is TGTGCCAGCAGTGTCGGGGGAGATACGCAGTATTTT.

In this sample, this clone turned up a few times. This chain connects TRBV2 to TRBJ2-7; possibly TRBD1 for D (6 bases). Germline values: CDR1 SNHLY, CDR2 FYNNEI. V was trimmed by 6 bases and J by 3 bases, leaving 9 bases between them. CDR3 length: 12 residues. CDR3 residues: CASRTGNYEQYF. The CDR3 coding sequence is TGTGCCAGCAGAACAGGGAACTACGAGCAGTACTTC.

V usage is TRBV15 and J usage is TRBJ1-4; 9 nucleotides agree with TRBD1. This CDR3 contains 16 residues. Trimming took 3 bases from V and 5 from J; bases not matched to a gene: 7. Germline V gene sequence: CDR1 LNHNV, CDR2 YYDKDF (reference sequence). In DNA, the CDR3 is TGTGCCACCAGCAGGATACAGGGGGCGGGAAATGAAAAACTGTTTTTT. Translation gives CATSRIQGAGNEKLFF.

The chain couples TRBV5-4 to TRBJ2-5; TRBD2 might be the D (6 bases). The CDR3 covers 14 residues. Trimming left V 6 bases short and J 2 bases short, with 14 bases between. From germline, CDR1 is SGHNT and CDR2 YYREEE (reference sequence). The CDR3, as DNA: TGTGCCAGCAACTTTAAGGGACTGCAAGAGACCCAGTACTTC. Encoded protein: CASNFKGLQETQYF.

The sample holds a few counts of this clone. The V gene is TRBV2, the J gene TRBJ2-2, with D maybe TRBD1 (6 bases). The length of the CDR3 is 18 residues. V lost 2 bases, J lost 3 bases, and 19 bases lay in between. Looked up from germline, CDR1 is SNHLY and CDR2 is FYNNEI. CDR3 in amino acids: CASSENPRTGSYTGELFF. The CDR3 DNA reads TGTGCCAGCAGTGAAAACCCCAGAACAGGGTCGTACACCGGGGAGCTGTTTTTT. Full variable domain (remainder filled in from reference TRBV2 and TRBJ2-2): EPEVTQTPSHQVTQMGQEVILRCVPISNHLYFYWYRQILGQKVEFLVSFYNNEISEKSEIFDDQFSVERPDGSNFTLKIRSTKLEDSAMYFCASSENPRTGSYTGELFFGEGSRLTVL.

The rearrangement links TRBV7-8 to TRBJ2-4; possibly TRBD1 for D (5 bases). Trimming stripped 9 bases from V and 1 base from J, with 19 bases between. Germline lookup yields CDR1 SGHVS and CDR2 FQNEAQ. CDR3 size: 16 residues. Written as DNA, the CDR3 is TGTGCCAGGGGAAGGAGCAGGGTGGCGGCCAAAAACATTCAGTACTTC. It is translated as CARGRSRVAAKNIQYF. Supplemented by reference TRBV7-8 and TRBJ2-4, the full variable domain reads GAGVSQSPRYKVAKRGQDVALRCDPISGHVSLFWYQQALGQGPEFLTYFQNEAQLDKSGLPSDRFFAERPEGSVSTLKIQRTQQEDSAVYLCARGRSRVAAKNIQYFGAGTRLSVL.

The V gene is TRBV6-1, the J gene TRBJ2-7; D uncertain. Germline CDR1 reads MNHNS; CDR2 reads SASEGT. This CDR3 region has 14 residues. Trimming cost V 0 bases and J 0 bases, with 6 bases left between them. CDR3 sequence (DNA): TGTGCCAGCAGTGAAGCGCGTAGCTCCTACGAGCAGTACTTC. It yields the protein CASSEARSSYEQYF.